The rows below give T cell receptor beta chains drawn from one sample of a study of human T cells and chemical hapten exposure. TCRdb fed the RACE reads into MiXCR, producing one record per CDR3 protein. Of over 300,000 distinct CDR3 sequences in the sample, more than 4.5% are singletons; the top ten hold around 2.6%. This specimen was whole blood, taken in connection with sensitization to the hapten diphenylcyclopropenone (DPC). Every receptor here comes from a woman aged 45 to 65 with alopecia areata. Some clones in this sample may be carry-over from other donors' samples. The CDR3 runs from the conserved cysteine through the conserved F or W.

V	length	CDR3
TRBV12-3/TRBV12-4	13	CASSWAGSAEAFF
TRBV10-1	14	CASSVDRAPYEQYF
TRBV19	16	CASSIGLAGTQETQYF
TRBV2	15	CATVRQGATNEKLFF
TRBV9	15	CASRPDRSSYNEQFF
TRBV28	15	CASSLGLAGRNEQFF
TRBV27	17	CASSPASTSGITDTQYF
TRBV20-1	14	CSAAALLGGDEQYF
TRBV25-1	16	CASSDPRGGSSYEQYF
TRBV27	15	CASSLQDPAKNIQYF
TRBV6-6	15	CASSPDLFNRDTQYF
TRBV29-1	11	CSAQDPHEQYF
TRBV20-1	15	CSASGTTDRGDGYTF
TRBV6-4	11	CASSFDGRQFF
TRBV4-3	17	CASSQSSTRDYTDTQYF
TRBV13	13	CASSLGRIFEQYF
TRBV12-3/TRBV12-4	14	CASRRGLEYNEQFF
TRBV7-2	16	CASSFDRALAKNIQYF
TRBV28	19	CASSPISREYPSGANVLTF
TRBV9	16	CASSVAGTSGYNEQFF
TRBV20-1	13	CSARVPRERSYTF
TRBV6-6	13	CASSFKEYTEAFF
TRBV29-1	15	CSVAQGSSGANVLTF
TRBV5-6	16	CASSWGVGGRQDTQYF
TRBV2	16	CASSENLAGGSYEQYF
TRBV9	14	CASSPYRGWNEQFF
TRBV9	14	CASSPGTDNQPQHF
TRBV2	15	CASSRALAQSQPQHF
TRBV6-1	15	CASRSGSSLTQGKFF
TRBV6-2/TRBV6-3	14	CASSYPGTNQPQHF
TRBV27	13	CASSFSGANVLTF
TRBV29-1	13	CSVAPLQNTEAFF
TRBV12-3/TRBV12-4	13	CASSPTRVTTQYF
TRBV7-2	14	CASRSGQGNTEAFF
TRBV29-1	14	CSVDVGDADYGYTF
TRBV11-2	14	CASSLGPGGYEQYF
TRBV28	15	CASSLPQGIINEQYF
TRBV10-3	18	CAISEWDPRSSYNSPLHF
TRBV13	16	CASSLGRGASGNTIYF
TRBV5-6	14	CASSLASPGTEAFF
TRBV4-2	15	CASSSDSSGANVLTF
TRBV20-1	14	CSAPPALITDTQYF
TRBV5-1	14	CASSWQGAGNTIYF
TRBV28	14	CASWGFGTAYEQYF
TRBV28	16	CASSPTGTSGDNEQFF
TRBV29-1	13	CSVEDPGVGELFF
TRBV10-3	14	CAISESDRYNEQFF
TRBV2	15	CASSEDYASTDTQYF
TRBV6-6	13	CASSTVNPYEQYF
TRBV3-1	15	CASSQGATGSYEQYF
TRBV7-9	15	CASSSLAGGHNEQFF
TRBV5-1	15	CATSTGDLGTDTQYF
TRBV5-1	15	CASSLRSGLQETQYF
TRBV27	14	CASSYGTSNSPLHF
TRBV11-2	17	CASSKGQGLSGANVLTF
TRBV21-1	14	CASRFTGGGYGYTF